Listed here is a single T cell receptor (beta chain). This clone has just a few counts. Its antigen is still unknown. Base qualities were left out, and no much larger clone turns up one base away. The data were taken from a study of blood T cell repertoires in COVID-19 (TCRdb year 2020). For context, the study as a whole: Samples from collaborators originated in the United States, Italy and Spain and spanned both the acute and convalescent phases of COVID-19. Sample metadata almost always included a de-identified subject ID, COVID-19 status, age in years and sex. Samples were obtained from the ongoing ImmuneRACE study (first 160 participants) and from approximately 1,200 subjects provided by 6 global collaborators. Where HLA class I and class II types were available, the types were taken from metadata supplied by the sample provider, not from assay-based typing. The material from the prospective study consisted of cDNA or gDNA derived from T cells, B-cell-depleted T cells, or PBMCs. Subjects who had been exposed to COVID-19, were actively infected with it, or had recovered from it provided the deeply sampled blood TCRbeta repertoires that made up the dataset. The repertoires were released in a freely available public database meant as a resource for research on the immune response to SARS-CoV-2.

Here is what the overall study found, with its caveats: How much clinical and demographic metadata was included differed by source and by participant, and the metadata was provided uncurated.

The immunoSEQ Assay, a bias-controlled multiplex PCR, was used to amplify TCRbeta CDR3 regions from genomic DNA. On the authors' methods: The number of nucleated cells in each sample was estimated from the amplification of reference gene primers within the assay. Sequence reads were collapsed and filtered to measure the absolute abundance of every unique TCRbeta CDR3 rearrangement. For each sample, productive Simpson clonality was calculated by taking the square root of Simpson's diversity index across productive rearrangements. Drawn from immuneACCESS, this table holds only the in-frame rearrangements with V and J called that TCRdb kept. Clones are partly lost; checked studies trace under half to an unresolved V gene and leave the rest unexplained. V and J calls and clone size are copied from that table; D and trimming were computed from the DNA. In this sample the table shows hundreds of thousands of clones, around 87% of which occur a single time. The top ten clonotypes cover more than 6% of the sample.

Another Seattle source contributed samples from volunteer blood donors who had recovered from COVID-19. Whole blood was collected in K2EDTA tubes by collaborating institutions according to the institutions' own protocols. For TCRbeta analysis, collaborators shipped samples in one of three forms: frozen whole blood, isolated PBMCs, or DNA extracted from either of those sample types. Sequenced sample: peripheral blood. The sequence was obtained from a man aged 55 to 70 who had recovered from COVID-19.

The bases are TGTGCCAGTAGGAGCGGAACGGGACTCAATCAGCCCCAGCATTTT. It translates as CASRSGTGLNQPQHF. The chain joins TRBV19 to TRBJ1-5; the D gene is perhaps TRBD1, on 5 matching bases. CDR1 and CDR2 (LNHDA, SQIVND) derive from the germline V gene (reference sequence). V lost 6 bases and J lost 3 bases; the stretch between them is 15 bases long. Including cysteine and phenylalanine, the CDR3 has 15 amino acids. Here the CDR3 DNA is all that survives: 45 bases in frame from base 1.